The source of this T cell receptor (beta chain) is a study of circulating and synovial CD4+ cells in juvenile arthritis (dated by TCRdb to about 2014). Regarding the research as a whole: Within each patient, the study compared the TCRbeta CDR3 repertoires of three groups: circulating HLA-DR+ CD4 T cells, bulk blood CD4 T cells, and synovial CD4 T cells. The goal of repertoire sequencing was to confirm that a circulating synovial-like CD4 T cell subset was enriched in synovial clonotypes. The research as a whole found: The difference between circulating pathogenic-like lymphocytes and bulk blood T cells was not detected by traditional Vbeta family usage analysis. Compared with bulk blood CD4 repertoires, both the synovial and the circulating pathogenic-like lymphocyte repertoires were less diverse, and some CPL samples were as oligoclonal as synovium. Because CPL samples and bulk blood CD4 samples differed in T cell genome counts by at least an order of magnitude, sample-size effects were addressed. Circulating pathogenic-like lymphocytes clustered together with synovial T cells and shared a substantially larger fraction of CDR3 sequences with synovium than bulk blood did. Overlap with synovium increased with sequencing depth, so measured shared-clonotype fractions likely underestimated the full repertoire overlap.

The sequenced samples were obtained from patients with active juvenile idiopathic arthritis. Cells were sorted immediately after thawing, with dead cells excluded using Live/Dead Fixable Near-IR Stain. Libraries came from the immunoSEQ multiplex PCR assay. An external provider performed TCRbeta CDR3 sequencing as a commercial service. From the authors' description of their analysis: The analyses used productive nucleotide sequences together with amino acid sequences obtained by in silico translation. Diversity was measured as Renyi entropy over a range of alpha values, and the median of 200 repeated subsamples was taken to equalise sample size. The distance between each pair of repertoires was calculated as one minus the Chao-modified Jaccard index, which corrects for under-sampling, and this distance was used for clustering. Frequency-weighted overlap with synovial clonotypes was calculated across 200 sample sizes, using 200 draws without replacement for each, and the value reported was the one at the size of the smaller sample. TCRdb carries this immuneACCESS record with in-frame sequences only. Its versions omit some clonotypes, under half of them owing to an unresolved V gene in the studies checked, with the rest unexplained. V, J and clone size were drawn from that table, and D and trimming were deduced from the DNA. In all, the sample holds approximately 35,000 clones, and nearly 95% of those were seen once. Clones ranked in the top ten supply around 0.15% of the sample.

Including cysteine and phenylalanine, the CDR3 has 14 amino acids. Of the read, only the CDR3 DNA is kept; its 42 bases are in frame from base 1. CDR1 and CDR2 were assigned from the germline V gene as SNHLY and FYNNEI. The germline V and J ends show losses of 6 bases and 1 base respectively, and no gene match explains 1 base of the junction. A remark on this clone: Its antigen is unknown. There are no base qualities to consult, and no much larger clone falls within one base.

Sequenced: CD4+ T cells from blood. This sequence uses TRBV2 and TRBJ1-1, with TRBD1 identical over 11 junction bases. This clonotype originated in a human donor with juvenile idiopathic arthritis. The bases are TGTGCCAGCAGCGGACAGGGGGCGAACACTGAAGCTTTCTTT. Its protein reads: CASSGQGANTEAFF.